This T cell receptor (beta chain) came from a study of response to subunit inactivated influenza vaccine. General study points: New T cells are recruited in small numbers by each seasonal influenza vaccination, according to the authors' suggestion.

Germline CDR1 and CDR2: SGHRS and YFSETQ. Between the trimmed V and J ends, which lost 0 bases and 8 bases, there was a span of 14 bases. The CDR3 loop spans 14 amino acids. This clonotype appeared many times. Antigen unknown. TCRdb passed the RT-PCR reads through MiXCR, listing each CDR3 protein once. The table has approximately 700,000 distinct CDR3 sequences, about 15% seen once. The sequence was obtained from a man in his forties or fifties who received an inactivated influenza vaccine. This chain links TRBV5-1 with TRBJ1-1; a possible D gene is TRBD1 (6 bases). The source was PBMCs from blood, collected 14 to 15 days before vaccination. CDR3 amino acids: CASSLAGTTGEAFF. CDR3 nucleotides: TGCGCCAGCAGCTTGGCCGGGACAACGGGCGAAGCTTTCTTT.